This T cell receptor beta chain was captured in a study of response to subunit inactivated influenza vaccine. Germline assignment: CDR1 DFQATT and CDR2 SNEGSKA (reference sequence). V was pared by 7 bases and J by 4 bases, with 8 bases between. CDR3 length: 11 amino acids. This clonotype came up many times. In TCRdb, the RT-PCR reads were re-called with MiXCR into one record per CDR3 protein. The sample shows a few hundred thousand distinct CDR3 sequences, approximately 7.8% of them seen only once. The TCR sequence derives from a man aged 45 to 70 who received an inactivated influenza vaccine. Sequenced here: PBMCs from blood, sampled about 23 months after vaccination. V gene TRBV20-1 combines with J gene TRBJ2-1; D is uncertain. CDR3 protein: CSGSPYNEQFF. In DNA, the CDR3 is TGCAGTGGGTCCCCGTACAATGAGCAGTTCTTC.